One and the same sample provided the 31 T cell receptor beta chains below, sequenced in a study of shared clonotypes between healthy human individuals. Sequenced by immunoSEQ multiplex PCR; TCRdb stores in-frame clones only, minus some. The data show around 2.5 million clones, roughly 93% seen once. The sequencing input was naive CD4+ T cells from PBMCs. Subset noted: CD45RA+ positively selected. Receptor source: a man aged 18-30 years in good health. Some clones in this sample may be carry-over from other donors' samples.

The chain couples TRBV11-2 to TRBJ2-7, with D unresolved. The CDR3 runs 14 residues. Trimming left V 1 base short and J 1 base short, with 8 bases between. Germline V CDR1 and CDR2: SGHAT, FQNNGV. The CDR3 loop is CASSLGLLSYEQYF. The CDR3 nucleotides read TGTGCCAGCAGCTTAGGGCTGCTTTCCTACGAGCAGTACTTC.

The CDR3 is CASSLISATLSTDTQYF. CDR3 DNA: TGTGCCAGCAGCTTAATCTCGGCTACCCTAAGCACAGATACGCAGTATTTT. The chain couples TRBV7-2 to TRBJ2-3; D gene ambiguous. The germline V and J ends were trimmed by 2 bases and 0 bases, with 15 bases remaining between them. CDR1 SGHTA and CDR2 FQGNSA come from the germline V gene. The CDR3 extends over 17 amino acids.

The rearrangement links TRBV6-5 to TRBJ1-2; D perhaps matches TRBD1 (5 bases). Trimming left V 8 bases short and J 7 bases short, with 8 bases between. Looked up from germline, CDR1 is MNHEY and CDR2 is SVGAGI. The CDR3 contains 10 residues. The DNA of the CDR3 is TGTGCCAGCGGGGCTGTTGGCTACACCTTC. Translated: CASGAVGYTF.

This clone has just one count. It is unclear where the CDR3 begins or ends on the DNA, so no DNA is shown, and the CDR3 is as TCRdb lists it. The gene calls are TRBV19 and TRBJ2-6. Germline CDR1 LNHDA, CDR2 SQIVND (reference sequence). Including both end residues, the CDR3 is 18 amino acids long. This CDR3 is CASTSAYGGGSGANVLTF.

The genes are TRBV18 and TRBJ1-2; D is unclear. In germline, CDR1 is KGHSH, CDR2 LQKENI. V lost 0 bases and J 8 bases, leaving 13 bases between the germline ends. The CDR3 runs 14 residues. The CDR3 protein is CASSPPTGGSGYTF. The CDR3 DNA reads as TGTGCCAGCTCACCACCTACTGGCGGAAGCGGCTACACCTTC.

Comment on this clone: In the same sample, other DNA sequences code for this CDR3. The J gene is TRBJ2-1, the V gene TRBV6-5; TRBD1 agrees at 7 bases. The V segment lost 0 bases and the J segment 4 bases; nucleotides outside the gene matches: 0. This CDR3 is built from 14 residues. CDR1 and CDR2 (germline): MNHEY, SVGAGI. The CDR3 loop is CASSYSGQYNEQFF. CDR3 coding DNA: TGTGCCAGCAGTTACTCGGGACAGTACAATGAGCAGTTCTTC.

As concerns this clone: In the same sample, other DNA sequences code for this CDR3. The CDR3 DNA is TGTGCCAGCAGCTTAGAAACAGGCTACAATGAGCAGTTCTTC. Its translation: CASSLETGYNEQFF. V gene TRBV7-2 combines with J gene TRBJ2-1, with D perhaps TRBD1 (5 bases). V was pared by 1 base and J by 3 bases, with 7 bases between. The CDR3 contains 14 residues. From germline, CDR1 is SGHTA and CDR2 FQGNSA. The entire variable domain, with the rest obtained from reference TRBV7-2 and TRBJ2-1, is as follows: GAGVSQSPSNKVTEKGKDVELRCDPISGHTALYWYRQSLGQGLEFLIYFQGNSAPDKSGLPSDRFSAERTGGSVSTLTIQRTQQEDSAVYLCASSLETGYNEQFFGPGTRLTVL.

This clone was counted between two and nine times. Other nucleotide sequences in the sample specify the same CDR3. The gene calls are TRBV28 and TRBJ1-5, with D uncertain. Germline CDR1 MDHEN, CDR2 SYDVKM. V dropped 4 bases and J dropped 2 bases, with 9 bases sitting between them. The CDR3 spans 14 residues. The CDR3 spells CASSSPGGNQPQHF. The CDR3 DNA sequence: TGTGCCAGCAGTTCCCCCGGGGGCAATCAGCCCCAGCATTTT. The entire variable domain, with the rest obtained from reference TRBV28 and TRBJ1-5, is as follows: DVKVTQSSRYLVKRTGEKVFLECVQDMDHENMFWYRQDPGLGLRLIYFSYDVKMKEKGDIPEGYSVSREKKERFSLILESASTNQTSMYLCASSSPGGNQPQHFGDGTRLSIL.

The rearrangement uses TRBV7-2 and TRBJ1-2; 7 bases agree with TRBD1. The CDR3 consists of 14 residues. J gave up 5 bases and V 6 bases, and 9 bases lay outside the gene matches. Germline CDR1 reads SGHTA; CDR2 reads FQGNSA. As DNA, the CDR3 is TGTGCCAGCAGGAAGCAGGGGGTAGATTATGGCTACACCTTC. Its protein is CASRKQGVDYGYTF.

The V and J genes are TRBV11-2 and TRBJ1-1, with 7 bases identical to TRBD1. Germline trimming cut 3 bases from V and 7 bases from J; bases unmatched to any gene: 5. The CDR3 loop spans 13 amino acids. Germline V lookup: CDR1 SGHAT, CDR2 FQNNGV. The CDR3 nucleotides read TGTGCCAGCAGCTTCCTCAGGGGGGATGAAGCTTTCTTT. This codes for CASSFLRGDEAFF.

The gene calls are TRBV28 and TRBJ2-5; 13 nucleotides match TRBD2. Germline trimming cut 5 bases from V and 5 bases from J; bases unmatched to any gene: 14. Germline CDR1 is MDHEN and CDR2 is SYDVKM. The CDR3 has 18 amino acids. The CDR3 DNA sequence: TGTGCCAGCAGTGGACAGGACACTAGCGGGAGGGTTCGGGAGACCCAGTACTTC. This translates into CASSGQDTSGRVRETQYF.

J is TRBJ1-2 and V is TRBV2; D is unclear. CDR3 length: 13 amino acids. V lost 3 bases and J lost 7, with 12 bases in between. Per the germline V gene, CDR1 is SNHLY and CDR2 is FYNNEI. CDR3 DNA sequence: TGTGCCAGCAGTGACCGGATTAGCGGTGGCTACACCTTC. Residues: CASSDRISGGYTF. The full variable domain, in which reference TRBV2 and TRBJ1-2 provide the parts outside the CDR3, is EPEVTQTPSHQVTQMGQEVILRCVPISNHLYFYWYRQILGQKVEFLVSFYNNEISEKSEIFDDQFSVERPDGSNFTLKIRSTKLEDSAMYFCASSDRISGGYTFGSGTRLTVV.

CDR3 coding DNA: TGCGCCAGCAGCCAAGATTTTGCTAGCGGATCCTACAATGAGCAGTTCTTC. Protein sequence: CASSQDFASGSYNEQFF. The chain couples TRBV4-3 to TRBJ2-1, with 7 bases identical to TRBD2. Germline loops: CDR1 LGHNA, CDR2 YSLEER. The trim removed 0 bases at V and 1 base at J, leaving 6 bases unmatched. There are 17 residues in the CDR3.

This clone was detected only a few times. The rearrangement links TRBV4-2 to TRBJ1-5; TRBD1 aligns across 9 bases. Germline-derived CDR1 and CDR2 are LGHNA and YNFKEQ. V lost 1 base to trimming and J lost 6 bases; unmatched junction nucleotides: 7. The CDR3 sequence is 16 residues long. This chain's CDR3 is CASSQGRDRAFQPQHF. CDR3 in DNA: TGTGCCAGCAGCCAAGGCAGGGACAGGGCCTTTCAGCCCCAGCATTTT.

This rearrangement joins TRBV18 to TRBJ2-2; the D gene could be TRBD1 or TRBD2 (5 bases each). The germline V gene encodes CDR1 KGHSH and CDR2 LQKENI. The CDR3 is 16 residues long. V lost 3 bases, J lost 0 bases, and 11 bases lay in between. CDR3 nucleotide sequence: TGTGCCAGCTCACCGCAGGGACCGACGAACACCGGGGAGCTGTTTTTT. This translates into CASSPQGPTNTGELFF.

This chain uses TRBV28 with TRBJ2-1, with D unclear. The length of the CDR3 is 14 residues. Deletions cut 4 bases from V and 6 bases from J, with 13 bases between. Germline V gene lookup returns CDR1 MDHEN and CDR2 SYDVKM. CDR3 coding DNA: TGTGCCAGCAGTTCTCCTCGTATGGGCAATGAGCAGTTCTTC. Translated, it gives CASSSPRMGNEQFF.

This clone was counted a single time. This sequence joins TRBV18 and TRBJ2-2; D call uncertain. Trimming removed 4 bases at V and 3 bases at J, with 12 bases between. The length of the CDR3 is 15 residues. CDR1 is KGHSH, CDR2 LQKENI, per germline. The CDR3 region is CASSLAIGDTGELFF. CDR3 nucleotide sequence: TGTGCCAGCTCACTAGCTATTGGAGACACCGGGGAGCTGTTTTTT.

About this clone itself: Other DNA sequences within the sample encode an identical CDR3. The rearrangement links TRBV7-2 to TRBJ2-3, with 11 bases that match TRBD2. CDR1 SGHTA and CDR2 FQGNSA come from the germline V gene. After removal of 5 bases from V and 2 bases from J, the junction contained 6 bases not matched to a gene. The CDR3 is 16 amino acids. The CDR3 loop is CASSPGLAASTDTQYF. As DNA, the CDR3 is TGTGCCAGCAGCCCGGGACTAGCGGCCTCCACAGATACGCAGTATTTT. The full variable domain, in which reference TRBV7-2 and TRBJ2-3 provide the parts outside the CDR3, is GAGVSQSPSNKVTEKGKDVELRCDPISGHTALYWYRQSLGQGLEFLIYFQGNSAPDKSGLPSDRFSAERTGGSVSTLTIQRTQQEDSAVYLCASSPGLAASTDTQYFGPGTRLTVL.

This chain uses TRBV19 with TRBJ2-1; D call uncertain. This CDR3 is 12 amino acids long. Trimming took 3 bases from V and 4 from J, leaving 4 bases between them. Germline lookup yields CDR1 LNHDA and CDR2 SQIVND (reference sequence). The CDR3 region is CASSMVYNEQFF. The CDR3 DNA reads TGTGCCAGTAGTATGGTTTACAATGAGCAGTTCTTC. The full variable domain, in which reference TRBV19 and TRBJ2-1 provide the parts outside the CDR3, is DGGITQSPKYLFRKEGQNVTLSCEQNLNHDAMYWYRQDPGQGLRLIYYSQIVNDFQKGDIAEGYSVSREKKESFPLTVTSAQKNPTAFYLCASSMVYNEQFFGPGTRLTVL.

The rearrangement links TRBV10-3 to TRBJ2-7; tentatively, D is TRBD1 or TRBD2 (6 bases each). V was trimmed by 4 bases and J by 4 bases, leaving 17 bases between them. The CDR3 totals 15 residues. Germline V lookup: CDR1 ENHRY, CDR2 SYGVKD. In DNA, the CDR3 is TGTGCCATCAGTGCGGGGGCGCGGTCGTTGTACGAGCAGTACTTC. It yields the protein CAISAGARSLYEQYF.

The chain combines TRBV27 with TRBJ2-1; D perhaps matches TRBD2 (5 bases). The CDR3 is 13 amino acids. In germline, CDR1 is MNHEY, CDR2 SMNVEV (reference sequence). The germline V and J ends were trimmed by 6 bases and 9 bases, with 15 bases remaining between them. CDR3 nucleotide sequence: TGTGCCAGCAGGAGGACTCCGACGGGTGAGCAGTTCTTC. This sequence encodes CASRRTPTGEQFF.

The V and J genes are TRBV28 and TRBJ2-5; possible D gene TRBD2, 6 bases. This CDR3 is 16 amino acids long. V dropped 4 bases and J dropped 6 bases, with 21 bases sitting between them. Per the germline V gene, CDR1 is MDHEN and CDR2 is SYDVKM. CDR3 in amino acids: CASSSKGGSEGKTQYF. Here the CDR3 DNA reads TGTGCCAGCAGTTCAAAGGGAGGCAGTGAGGGAAAGACCCAGTACTTC.

In its sample, this clone was seen a few times. The genes are TRBV9 and TRBJ1-1; D unresolved. V was shortened by 1 base and J by 0 bases, with 7 bases between the two germline ends. This CDR3 is 14 amino acids long. CDR1 is SGDLS, CDR2 YYNGEE, per germline. CDR3 bases: TGTGCCAGCAGCGTAAGCCAGCTGAACACTGAAGCTTTCTTT. This encodes CASSVSQLNTEAFF.

The chain has TRBV18 and TRBJ2-7, with no clear D. Looked up from germline, CDR1 is KGHSH and CDR2 is LQKENI. CDR3 length: 13 amino acids. The V gene lost 6 bases and the J gene lost 7 bases, with 16 bases spanning the gap. DNA of the CDR3: TGTGCCAGCTCGCAAACCAATCAAATGGAGCAGTACTTC. It is translated as CASSQTNQMEQYF.

In its sample, this clone was seen once. The V call is TRBV5-4, the J call TRBJ2-7; a possible D gene is TRBD2 (7 bases). CDR1 SGHNT and CDR2 YYREEE come from the germline V gene (reference sequence). CDR3 length: 15 residues. Trimming removed 4 bases from V and 3 bases from J, with 17 bases in between. This CDR3 reads CASSLPRGGDYEQYF. The CDR3 DNA reads TGTGCCAGCAGCCTACCCCGAGGGGGGGACTACGAGCAGTACTTC.

J is TRBJ2-7 and V is TRBV5-5; D possibly corresponds to TRBD1 (6 bases). From germline, CDR1 is SGHKS and CDR2 YYEKEE (reference sequence). CDR3 length equals 13 residues. V shed 4 bases and J shed 5 bases, with 13 bases lying between them. The CDR3 coding sequence is TGTGCCAGCAGCACCCAGGGGTTCGACGAGCAGTACTTC. Its translation: CASSTQGFDEQYF.

With respect to this clone: This sample includes further DNA sequences coding for the same CDR3. The V call is TRBV20-1, the J call TRBJ1-1, with a tentative D call TRBD1 (6 bases). V lost 3 bases, J lost 8 bases, and 10 bases lay in between. This CDR3 spans 11 amino acids. CDR1 is DFQATT, CDR2 SNEGSKA, per germline (reference sequence). The CDR3 region has the DNA TGCAGTGCTAGGACGAGGGGGGAAGCTTTCTTT. Protein product: CSARTRGEAFF.

This clone came up once. The J gene is TRBJ2-3, the V gene TRBV7-7; 9 bases match TRBD2. The CDR3 contains 14 residues. The V and J ends lost 3 bases and 3 bases, in that order; junction bases with no gene match: 1. CDR1 and CDR2 from the germline V gene are SSHAT and FNYEAQ (reference sequence). The chain's CDR3 is CASSFSGRTDTQYF. The DNA of the CDR3 is TGTGCCAGCAGCTTTAGCGGGAGAACAGATACGCAGTATTTT. Together with reference TRBV7-7 and TRBJ2-3, the CDR3 gives the full variable domain: GAGVSQSPRYKVTKRGQDVTLRCDPISSHATLYWYQQALGQGPEFLTYFNYEAQPDKSGLPSDRFSAERPEGSISTLTIQRTEQRDSAMYRCASSFSGRTDTQYFGPGTRLTVL.

J is TRBJ2-1 and V is TRBV7-2; TRBD2 aligns across 8 bases. The CDR3 spans 15 residues. With 6 bases clipped from V and 6 bases from J, the junction kept 10 bases outside the gene matches. CDR1 and CDR2 from the germline V gene are SGHTA and FQGNSA. CDR3 protein: CASSTTGTRSNEQFF. Written as DNA, the CDR3 is TGTGCCAGCAGTACGACCGGGACTAGATCCAATGAGCAGTTCTTC.

The V call is TRBV15, the J call TRBJ2-7; possibly TRBD2 for D (6 bases). The CDR3 sequence is 12 residues long. Germline CDR1 LNHNV, CDR2 YYDKDF (reference sequence). Trimming shortened V by 1 base and J by 6 bases, and 7 bases separated the two germline ends. The CDR3 nucleotides read TGTGCCACCAGCAGAGGGAGGGGCGAGCAGTACTTC. Protein product: CATSRGRGEQYF.

The V gene is TRBV27, the J gene TRBJ1-4; possibly TRBD1 for D (5 bases). CDR1 and CDR2 from the germline V gene are MNHEY and SMNVEV (reference sequence). The length of the CDR3 is 15 residues. Trimming took off 0 bases at V and 8 bases at J, with 13 bases between the two ends. This chain's CDR3 is CASSLSAGPDEKLFF. For the CDR3, the DNA is TGTGCCAGCAGTTTATCGGCAGGGCCGGACGAAAAACTGTTTTTT.